This passage covers 15 T cell receptor beta chains from one sample sequenced in a study of blood T cell repertoires in COVID-19. Sequencing was performed with immunoSEQ multiplex PCR; in TCRdb, only in-frame clones are kept and a portion is missing. Here the sample spans about 140,000 clones, about 89% being singletons. What was sequenced was peripheral blood. The origin of the receptors is a man between 60 and 70 years old with active or convalescent COVID-19.

This chain links TRBV5-6 with TRBJ1-3; D call uncertain. CDR1 SGHDT and CDR2 YYEEEE come from the germline V gene. The CDR3 runs to 16 residues. Trimming removed 4 bases at V and 0 bases at J, with 14 bases between. This CDR3 reads CASSLTQVRSGNTIYF. As DNA, the CDR3 is TGTGCCAGCAGCCTAACCCAGGTTCGCTCTGGAAACACCATATATTTT.

The J gene is TRBJ1-2, the V gene TRBV11-2; D uncertain. The CDR3 runs to 11 residues. Trimming left V 4 bases short and J 7 bases short, with 7 bases between. Germline assignment: CDR1 SGHAT and CDR2 FQNNGV. The CDR3 loop is CASSSEGGYTF. The CDR3 DNA sequence: TGTGCCAGCAGCTCCGAGGGTGGCTACACCTTC.

The rearrangement uses TRBV7-9 and TRBJ1-1; D might be TRBD1 (5 bases). V was clipped by 0 bases and J by 7 bases, with 24 bases between them. The CDR3 loop spans 18 amino acids. The V gene's germline CDR1 is SEHNR and CDR2 FQNEAQ (reference sequence). For the CDR3, the DNA is TGTGCCAGCAGCTTAGCGTCAGGATCTTTGGGTTGGGGCGATGAAGCTTTCTTT. It translates to CASSLASGSLGWGDEAFF.

The rearrangement links TRBV2 to TRBJ1-5, with 7 bases that match TRBD1. CDR1 and CDR2 from the germline V gene are SNHLY and FYNNEI. V was pared by 6 bases and J by 3 bases, with 5 bases of the junction left unmatched. The CDR3 has 14 residues. In DNA form, the CDR3 reads TGTGCCAGCAGCCTGGGGACAGCCAATCAGCCCCAGCATTTT. This translates into CASSLGTANQPQHF.

The chain employs TRBV19 and TRBJ2-3; D remains ambiguous. V dropped 5 bases and J dropped 9 bases, with 9 bases sitting between them. The germline V gene encodes CDR1 LNHDA and CDR2 SQIVND (reference sequence). The CDR3 length is 11 residues. The CDR3 protein is CASSADWTQYF. The CDR3 DNA reads as TGTGCCAGTAGTGCGGATTGGACGCAGTATTTT.

The chain combines TRBV4-2 with TRBJ2-2; a weak D match, TRBD1 (5 bases). The V gene lost 0 bases and the J gene lost 4 bases, with 9 bases spanning the gap. This CDR3 region has 15 residues. Germline CDR1 and CDR2: LGHNA and YNFKEQ. CDR3 sequence reads: CASSQDGASTGELFF. CDR3 bases: TGTGCCAGCAGCCAAGATGGGGCTAGCACCGGGGAGCTGTTTTTT.

The chain couples TRBV10-3 to TRBJ1-6, with D maybe TRBD1 (5 bases). Germline CDR1 is ENHRY and CDR2 is SYGVKD. This CDR3 has 11 amino acids. Trimming cost V 6 bases and J 8 bases, with 5 bases left between them. As DNA, the CDR3 is TGTGCCATCAGGACAGATTCACCCCTCCACTTT. Protein product: CAIRTDSPLHF.

V is TRBV7-2 and J is TRBJ2-7, with 8 bases matching TRBD1. CDR1 and CDR2 (germline): SGHTA, FQGNSA. The CDR3 has 16 amino acids. J gave up 2 bases and V 5 bases, and 11 bases lay outside the gene matches. CDR3 bases: TGTGCCAGCAGCCCCATCTTGGGACAGGTCCCCTACGAGCAGTACTTC. Translated: CASSPILGQVPYEQYF.

J is TRBJ2-7 and V is TRBV6-7; 7 bases match TRBD1. TRBV6-7 is an ORF, and what it does is uncertain. The CDR3 totals 13 residues. Losses at the gene ends were 5 bases for V and 3 bases for J; bases not matched to a gene: 4. The CDR3 here is CASSQRQGYEQYF. The CDR3 DNA sequence: TGTGCCAGCAGTCAGAGACAGGGCTACGAGCAGTACTTC.

The V gene is TRBV20-1, the J gene TRBJ1-2, with no clear D. The CDR3 runs 8 residues. The germline CDR1 and CDR2 sequences are DFQATT and SNEGSKA (reference sequence). In DNA form, the CDR3 reads TGCACTCAGGATGGCTACACCTTC. Its protein product is CTQDGYTF.

The chain links TRBV5-6 to TRBJ2-7; D might be TRBD1 (6 bases). Germline V gives CDR1 SGHDT, CDR2 YYEEEE. This CDR3 contains 14 residues. V was cut by 2 bases and J by 0 bases, with 9 bases left in between. The CDR3 spells CASSFYRVSYEQYF. CDR3 sequence (DNA): TGTGCCAGCAGCTTTTACAGGGTCTCCTACGAGCAGTACTTC.

J is TRBJ1-6 and V is TRBV19, with a tentative D call TRBD1 (6 bases). V lost 3 bases and J lost 4, with 13 bases in between. CDR3 size: 16 residues. Germline lookup yields CDR1 LNHDA and CDR2 SQIVND (reference sequence). The CDR3 region is CASSIFRGRYNSPLHF. In DNA, the CDR3 is TGTGCCAGTAGTATCTTCAGGGGACGATATAATTCACCCCTCCACTTT.

The chain couples TRBV29-1 to TRBJ2-3; the match to TRBD1 covers 8 bases. Looked up from germline, CDR1 is SQVTM and CDR2 is ANQGSEA. V trimming: 0 bases; J trimming: 3 bases; junction bases outside the gene matches: 8. The CDR3 is 16 residues long. The CDR3 coding sequence is TGCAGCGTTGAAGAACGGCGCAGGGGGCATACAGATACGCAGTATTTT. It yields the protein CSVEERRRGHTDTQYF.

This clone was picked up one time. The chain joins TRBV4-2 to TRBJ2-1, with TRBD2 identical over 11 bases. Trimming took 0 bases from V and 6 from J; bases not matched to a gene: 4. Germline V gives CDR1 LGHNA, CDR2 YNFKEQ. This CDR3 is 16 amino acids long. CDR3 DNA sequence: TGTGCCAGCAGCCAAGATCTAGCGGGAGGAGGCAATGAGCAGTTCTTC. It encodes CASSQDLAGGGNEQFF.

This chain joins TRBV4-3 and TRBJ2-3; TRBD2 is a possible D gene (6 bases). Germline V gene lookup returns CDR1 LGHNA and CDR2 YSLEER. V was pared by 5 bases and J by 4 bases, with 13 bases between. The length of the CDR3 is 14 residues. The DNA for the CDR3 is TGCGCCAGCAGCGGGGGGACCAGAGCAGATACGCAGTATTTT. Its translation: CASSGGTRADTQYF.